The 9 T cell receptor beta chains given below trace back to one sample, sequenced in a study of spatial heterogeneity in lung cancer. TCRdb reprocessed the 5' RACE reads with MiXCR, giving one entry per CDR3 protein. The data contain roughly 82,000 distinct CDR3 sequences, 10% to 15% of them singletons. Time point here: sample taken at primary tumor resection. No cell sorting; template was whole RNA from tumor, lung tissue or PBMC. The source material was PBMCs, sampled at surgery. The receptors were gathered from a male donor with early-stage non-small cell lung cancer.

This clonotype was found a few times. The V and J genes are TRBV10-1 and TRBJ2-1; D not certain. Germline lookup yields CDR1 WNHNN and CDR2 SYGVQD (reference sequence). The V end lost 0 bases, the J end lost 6 bases, and 15 bases lay between the germline ends. The CDR3 has 16 residues. CDR3 residues: CASSESLSLPGNEQFF. CDR3 nucleotide sequence: TGCGCCAGCAGTGAGTCGTTGTCTCTCCCCGGCAATGAGCAGTTCTTC.

This clonotype occurred many times. The rearrangement uses TRBV5-1 and TRBJ1-1; D gene uncertain. V shed 4 bases and J shed 1 base, with 14 bases lying between them. Germline CDR1 and CDR2: SGHRS and YFSETQ. The CDR3 runs 15 residues. The DNA for the CDR3 is TGCGCCAGCAGCGAGAACGGGCTTTCGAACACTGAAGCTTTCTTT. Amino acids: CASSENGLSNTEAFF.

A word on this clonotype: This could be a read error, since a much larger clone is one nucleotide away. J is TRBJ2-7 and V is TRBV5-1; 13 nucleotides align to TRBD2. The CDR3 covers 15 residues. Germline lookup yields CDR1 SGHRS and CDR2 YFSETQ. CDR3 protein: CVSSSGLAGEYEQYF. The CDR3 DNA sequence: TGCGTCAGCAGCTCTGGACTAGCGGGAGAGTACGAGCAGTACTTC.

This clonotype has only a few counts. V gene TRBV30 combines with J gene TRBJ1-1; D may be TRBD1 (6 bases). The ends were cut back, 0 bases at V and 1 base at J, with 6 bases in the middle. CDR3 length equals 13 residues. Per the germline V gene, CDR1 is GTSNPN and CDR2 is SVGIG (reference sequence). The CDR3: CAWSVQGNTEAFF. The CDR3 nucleotides read TGTGCCTGGAGTGTACAGGGGAACACTGAAGCTTTCTTT.

The chain combines TRBV30 with TRBJ1-5, with 8 nucleotides matching TRBD1. CDR1 GTSNPN and CDR2 SVGIG come from the germline V gene (reference sequence). V was pared by 7 bases and J by 2 bases, with 4 bases of the junction left unmatched. The CDR3 extends over 13 amino acids. CDR3 nucleotide sequence: TGTGCCTTTGGACAGGGAGGCAATCAGCCCCAGCATTTT. As protein: CAFGQGGNQPQHF.

This clonotype was picked up many times. The chain employs TRBV20-1 and TRBJ2-7; no firm D call. Deletions cut 0 bases from V and 4 bases from J, with 19 bases between. Germline V gives CDR1 DFQATT, CDR2 SNEGSKA (reference sequence). There are 16 residues in the CDR3. The CDR3 sequence is CSARDRSPSVGYEQYF. The CDR3 region has the DNA TGCAGTGCTAGAGATCGGTCCCCTTCCGTTGGGTACGAGCAGTACTTC.

The V call is TRBV7-3, the J call TRBJ2-3, with 7 nucleotides matching TRBD2. This CDR3 is 17 amino acids long. Germline V gene data show CDR1 as SGHTA and CDR2 as FQGTGA. Unmatched junction bases numbered 14, after V lost 5 bases and J lost 3 bases. CDR3 sequence (DNA): TGTGCCAGCAGCCGTCAAGCAGCGGGACTGGCAACAGATACGCAGTATTTT. Translation: CASSRQAAGLATDTQYF.

The CDR3 coding sequence is TGTGCCAGCTCTAGCTCGGACAGGCCGTTCCTTCCGAACACCATATATTTT. Translating it yields CASSSSDRPFLPNTIYF. This rearrangement joins TRBV18 to TRBJ1-3; 7 bases fit TRBD1. The CDR3 spans 17 residues. CDR1 and CDR2 (germline): KGHSH, LQKENI. The trim removed 6 bases at V and 7 bases at J, leaving 18 bases unmatched.

This chain joins TRBV30 and TRBJ2-6, with D perhaps being TRBD1 or TRBD2 (6 bases each). The V gene's germline CDR1 is GTSNPN and CDR2 SVGIG (reference sequence). The length of the CDR3 is 17 residues. V shed 5 bases and J shed 0 bases, with 17 bases lying between them. CDR3: CAWGPGATTSGANVLTF. Written as DNA, the CDR3 is TGTGCCTGGGGGCCGGGGGCCACTACCTCTGGGGCCAACGTCCTGACTTTC.